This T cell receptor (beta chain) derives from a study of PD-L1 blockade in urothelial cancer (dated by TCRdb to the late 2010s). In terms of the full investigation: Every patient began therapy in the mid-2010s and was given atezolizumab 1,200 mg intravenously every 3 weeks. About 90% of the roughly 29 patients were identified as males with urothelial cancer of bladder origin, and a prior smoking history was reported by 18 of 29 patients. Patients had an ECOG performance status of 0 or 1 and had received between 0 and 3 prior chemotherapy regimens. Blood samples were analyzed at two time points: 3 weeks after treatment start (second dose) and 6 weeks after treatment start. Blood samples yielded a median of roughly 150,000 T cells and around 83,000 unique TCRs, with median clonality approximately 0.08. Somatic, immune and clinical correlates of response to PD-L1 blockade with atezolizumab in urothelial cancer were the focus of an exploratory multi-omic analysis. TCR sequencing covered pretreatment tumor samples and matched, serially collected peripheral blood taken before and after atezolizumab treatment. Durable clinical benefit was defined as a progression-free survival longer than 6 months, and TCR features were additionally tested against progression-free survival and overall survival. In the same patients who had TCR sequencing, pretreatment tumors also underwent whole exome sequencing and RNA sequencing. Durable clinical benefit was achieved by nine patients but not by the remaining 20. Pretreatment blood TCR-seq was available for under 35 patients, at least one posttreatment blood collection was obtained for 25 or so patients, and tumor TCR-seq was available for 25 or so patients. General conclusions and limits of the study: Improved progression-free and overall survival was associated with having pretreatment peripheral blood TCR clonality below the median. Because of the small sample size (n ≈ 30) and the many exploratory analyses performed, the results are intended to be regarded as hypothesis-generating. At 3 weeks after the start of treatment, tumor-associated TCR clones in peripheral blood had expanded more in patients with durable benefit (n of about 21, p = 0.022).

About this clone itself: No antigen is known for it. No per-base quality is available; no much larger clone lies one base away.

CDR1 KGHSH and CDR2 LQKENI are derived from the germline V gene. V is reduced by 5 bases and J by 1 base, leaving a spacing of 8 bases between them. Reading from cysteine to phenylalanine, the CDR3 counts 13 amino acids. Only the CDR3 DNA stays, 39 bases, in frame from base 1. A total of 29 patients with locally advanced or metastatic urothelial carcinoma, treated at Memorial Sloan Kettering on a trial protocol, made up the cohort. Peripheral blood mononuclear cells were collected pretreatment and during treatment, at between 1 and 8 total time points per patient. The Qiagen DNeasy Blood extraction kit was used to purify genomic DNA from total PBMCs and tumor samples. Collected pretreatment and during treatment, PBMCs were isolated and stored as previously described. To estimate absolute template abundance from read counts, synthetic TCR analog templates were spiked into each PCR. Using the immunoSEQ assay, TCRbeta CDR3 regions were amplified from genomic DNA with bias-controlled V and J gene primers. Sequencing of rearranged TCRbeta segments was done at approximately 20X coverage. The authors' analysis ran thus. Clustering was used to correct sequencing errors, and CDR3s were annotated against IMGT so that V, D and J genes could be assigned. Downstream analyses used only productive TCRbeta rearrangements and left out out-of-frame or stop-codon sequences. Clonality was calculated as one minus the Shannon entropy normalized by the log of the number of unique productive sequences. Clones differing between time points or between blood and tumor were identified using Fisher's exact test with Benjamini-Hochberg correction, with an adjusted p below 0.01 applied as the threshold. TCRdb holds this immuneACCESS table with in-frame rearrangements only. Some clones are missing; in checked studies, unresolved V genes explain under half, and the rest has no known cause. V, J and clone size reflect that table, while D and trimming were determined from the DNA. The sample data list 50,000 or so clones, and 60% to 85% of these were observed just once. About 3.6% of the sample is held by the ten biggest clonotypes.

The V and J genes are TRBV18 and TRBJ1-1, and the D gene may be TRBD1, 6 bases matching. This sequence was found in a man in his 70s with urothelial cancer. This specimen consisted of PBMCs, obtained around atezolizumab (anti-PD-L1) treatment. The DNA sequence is TGTGCCAGCTCATCGGACAGGAACACTGAAGCTTTCTTT. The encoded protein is CASSSDRNTEAFF. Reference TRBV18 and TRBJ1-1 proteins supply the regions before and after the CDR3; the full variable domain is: NAGVMQNPRHLVRRRGQEARLRCSPMKGHSHVYWYRQLPEEGLKFMVYLQKENIIDESGMPKERFSAEFPKEGPSILRIQQVVRGDSAAYFCASSSDRNTEAFFGQGTRLTVV.